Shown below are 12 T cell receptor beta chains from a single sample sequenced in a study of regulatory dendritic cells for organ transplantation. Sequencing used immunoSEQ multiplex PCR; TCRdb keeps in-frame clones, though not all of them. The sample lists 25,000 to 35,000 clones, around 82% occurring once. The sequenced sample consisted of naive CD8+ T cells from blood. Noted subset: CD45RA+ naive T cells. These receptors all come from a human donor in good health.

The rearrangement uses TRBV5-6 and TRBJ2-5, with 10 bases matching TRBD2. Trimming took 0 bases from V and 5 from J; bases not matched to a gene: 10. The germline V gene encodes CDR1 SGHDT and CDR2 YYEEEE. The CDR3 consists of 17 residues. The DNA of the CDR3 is TGTGCCAGCAGCTTGGCCGGTAGCGGGGGGCCGGGCGAGACCCAGTACTTC. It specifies CASSLAGSGGPGETQYF.

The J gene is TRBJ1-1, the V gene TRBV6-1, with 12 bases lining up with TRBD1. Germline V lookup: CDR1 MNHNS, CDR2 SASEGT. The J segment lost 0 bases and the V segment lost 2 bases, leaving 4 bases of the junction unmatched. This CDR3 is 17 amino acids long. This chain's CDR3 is CASSERDRGHLNTEAFF. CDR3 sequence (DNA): TGTGCCAGCAGTGAAAGGGACAGGGGGCATCTGAACACTGAAGCTTTCTTT.

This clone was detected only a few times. In DNA, the CDR3 is TGCGCCAATATACCGGCTTGGAGGGGAAACACCATATATTTT. Translated, it gives CANIPAWRGNTIYF. The chain is built from TRBV5-1 and TRBJ1-3; no definite D call. The CDR3 sequence is 14 residues long. The V gene's germline CDR1 is SGHRS and CDR2 YFSETQ. Deletions cut 9 bases from V and 4 bases from J, with 17 bases between.

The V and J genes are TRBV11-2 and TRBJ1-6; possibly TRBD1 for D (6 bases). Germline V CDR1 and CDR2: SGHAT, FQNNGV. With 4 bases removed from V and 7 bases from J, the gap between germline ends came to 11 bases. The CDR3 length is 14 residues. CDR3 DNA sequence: TGTGCCAGCAGCTCCGGGGGGGCCAATTCACCCCTCCACTTT. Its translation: CASSSGGANSPLHF.

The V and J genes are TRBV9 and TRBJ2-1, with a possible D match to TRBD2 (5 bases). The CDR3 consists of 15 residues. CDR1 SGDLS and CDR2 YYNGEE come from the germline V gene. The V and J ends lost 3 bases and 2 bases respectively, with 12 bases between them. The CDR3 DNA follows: TGTGCCAGCAGCGGAGGGAGCTCAACCTACAATGAGCAGTTCTTC. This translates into CASSGGSSTYNEQFF. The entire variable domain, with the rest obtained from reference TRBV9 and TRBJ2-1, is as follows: DSGVTQTPKHLITATGQRVTLRCSPRSGDLSVYWYQQSLDQGLQFLIQYYNGEERAKGNILERFSAQQFPDLHSELNLSSLELGDSALYFCASSGGSSTYNEQFFGPGTRLTVL.

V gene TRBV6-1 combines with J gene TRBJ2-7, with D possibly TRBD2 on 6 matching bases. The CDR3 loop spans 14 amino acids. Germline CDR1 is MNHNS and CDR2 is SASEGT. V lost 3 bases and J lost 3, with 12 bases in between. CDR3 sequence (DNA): TGTGCCAGCAGTGATCCGGGGGATCGCTACGAGCAGTACTTC. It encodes CASSDPGDRYEQYF.

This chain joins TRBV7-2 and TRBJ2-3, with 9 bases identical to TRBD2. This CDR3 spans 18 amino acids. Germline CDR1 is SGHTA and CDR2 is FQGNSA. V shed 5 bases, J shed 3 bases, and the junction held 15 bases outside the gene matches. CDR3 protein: CASSPHSGGLLGTDTQYF. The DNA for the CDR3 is TGTGCCAGCAGCCCACATAGCGGGGGTCTCCTTGGGACAGATACGCAGTATTTT.

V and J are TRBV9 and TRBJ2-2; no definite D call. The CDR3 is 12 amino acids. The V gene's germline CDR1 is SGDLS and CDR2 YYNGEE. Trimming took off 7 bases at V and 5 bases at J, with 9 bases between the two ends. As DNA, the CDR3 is TGTGCCAGCGGTTCGGGTACCGGGGAGCTGTTTTTT. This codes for CASGSGTGELFF.

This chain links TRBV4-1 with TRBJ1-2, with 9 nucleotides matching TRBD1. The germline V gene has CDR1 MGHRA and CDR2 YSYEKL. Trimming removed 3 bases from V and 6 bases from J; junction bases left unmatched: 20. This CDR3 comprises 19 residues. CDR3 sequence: CASSHPPGTGTLIMDGYTF. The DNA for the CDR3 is TGCGCCAGCAGCCATCCTCCCGGGACAGGGACGTTGATCATGGATGGCTACACCTTC.

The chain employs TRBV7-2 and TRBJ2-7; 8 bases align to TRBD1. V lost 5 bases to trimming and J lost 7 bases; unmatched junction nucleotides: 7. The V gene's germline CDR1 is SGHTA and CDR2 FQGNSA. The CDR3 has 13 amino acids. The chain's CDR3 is CASSEGQGREQYF. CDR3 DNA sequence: TGTGCCAGCAGCGAAGGACAGGGACGAGAGCAGTACTTC.

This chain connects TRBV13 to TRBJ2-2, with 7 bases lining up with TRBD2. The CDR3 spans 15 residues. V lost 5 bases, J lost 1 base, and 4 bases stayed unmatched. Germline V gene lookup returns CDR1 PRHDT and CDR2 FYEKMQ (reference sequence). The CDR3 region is CASSPSGGNTGELFF. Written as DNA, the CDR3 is TGTGCCAGCAGCCCTTCGGGGGGGAACACCGGGGAGCTGTTTTTT.

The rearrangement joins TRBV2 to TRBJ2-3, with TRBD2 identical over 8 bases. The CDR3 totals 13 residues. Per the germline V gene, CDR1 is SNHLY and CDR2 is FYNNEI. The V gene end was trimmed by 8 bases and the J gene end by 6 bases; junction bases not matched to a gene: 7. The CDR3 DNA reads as TGTGCCAGCGCGCGGGGGGTTCGGGATACGCAGTATTTT. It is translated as CASARGVRDTQYF.